These 4 T cell receptor beta chains were all obtained from the same sample, sequenced in a study of Ad26.COV2.S vaccination and SARS-CoV-2 variants. The treatment denotes: 15 to 20 received Ad26.COV2.S at low or high dose, single or two shots; 5 received placebo; per-sample allocation not given. Specimens were obtained on day 63 following the first vaccine or placebo injection. Libraries were prepared by immunoSEQ multiplex PCR; TCRdb keeps only in-frame clonotypes and omits some of them. Of roughly 510,000 clones in the sample, 87% were seen once. The sample in question was peripheral blood, obtained in a trial of Ad26.COV2.S vaccine versus placebo. The receptors derive from a person aged 18-65 years who received the Ad26.COV2.S COVID-19 vaccine or a placebo.

The chain combines TRBV18 with TRBJ2-4; 8 nucleotides line up with TRBD1. CDR3 size: 15 residues. CDR1 is KGHSH, CDR2 LQKENI, per germline. V shed 3 bases and J 8 bases; nucleotides not matched to a gene: 9. CDR3 amino acids: CASSPRDRSVDIQYF. DNA of the CDR3: TGTGCCAGCTCACCCCGGGACAGGAGCGTGGACATTCAGTACTTC.

This chain uses TRBV5-1 with TRBJ2-3, with a tentative D call TRBD2 (6 bases). Trimming removed 3 bases from V and 1 base from J, with 15 bases in between. CDR1 SGHRS and CDR2 YFSETQ come from the germline V gene. The CDR3 consists of 16 residues. The CDR3 DNA reads as TGCGCCAGCAGCTCGGAGGCCAGGAGGGGCACAGATACGCAGTATTTT. Its translation is CASSSEARRGTDTQYF.

The chain carries TRBV29-1 and TRBJ1-1; no clear D gene. The CDR3 has 12 amino acids. From germline, CDR1 is SQVTM and CDR2 ANQGSEA. Deletions cut 4 bases from V and 8 bases from J, with 14 bases between. CDR3 nucleotides: TGCAGCGTTGGTGGTGCCAAGAGAGAAGCTTTCTTT. It is translated as CSVGGAKREAFF.

This clone turned up a few times. This CDR3 is also generated by other DNA sequences in the sample. This chain links TRBV30 with TRBJ1-2; D call uncertain. V dropped 3 bases and J dropped 8 bases, with 7 bases sitting between them. The germline CDR1 and CDR2 sequences are GTSNPN and SVGIG (reference sequence). The CDR3 has 10 amino acids. In DNA form, the CDR3 reads TGTGCCTGGAGACGCGGGGGCTACACCTTC. Protein: CAWRRGGYTF.